This T cell receptor (beta chain) appears in the sequencing data of a study of naive and memory T cell subsets. This CDR3 has 16 residues. With 4 bases clipped from V and 0 bases from J, the junction kept 2 bases outside the gene matches. Germline lookup yields CDR1 SGHRS and CDR2 YFSETQ. An equimolar mix of two oligonucleotides served as the beta constant-region primer for TRBC1 and TRBC2. Four rounds of PCR amplified the ligated cDNA using nested alpha and beta constant-region primers plus SP2. MiXCR was run by TCRdb on the UMI-ligation and nested PCR reads, yielding one entry per CDR3 protein. The sample lists roughly 7,500 distinct CDR3 sequences; roughly 30% were seen once. From the second PCR step, alpha and beta chains were amplified apart.

This TCR derives from a human donor in good health. The specimen sequenced was CD8+ TEMRA cells from blood. The subset was: effector memory re-expressing CD45RA, CD45RA+ CD27-. The chain uses TRBV5-1 and TRBJ2-3; 13 bases map to TRBD2. CDR3 in DNA: TGCGCCAGCAGCATGGGACTAGCGGGAAGCACAGATACGCAGTATTTT. Its protein is CASSMGLAGSTDTQYF. The full variable domain, rest sourced from reference TRBV5-1 and TRBJ2-3, is KAGVTQTPRYLIKTRGQQVTLSCSPISGHRSVSWYQQTPGQGLQFLFEYFSETQRNKGNFPGRFSGRQFSNSRSEMNVSTLELGDSALYLCASSMGLAGSTDTQYFGPGTRLTVL.